The 17 T cell receptor beta chains presented below share a single source sample, sequenced in a study of CD8 T cells in Susac syndrome. It was with random hexamers that about 0.45 to 1 ug RNA was reverse transcribed. TCRdb called the immunoSEQ multiplex PCR reads again in MiXCR, with one record for every CDR3 protein. The sample lists about 240,000 distinct CDR3 sequences, around 96% occurring once. Sequences were obtained from CD4+ T cells from PBMCs. These receptors came from a human donor with Susac syndrome.

The chain joins TRBV28 to TRBJ1-5, with D perhaps TRBD1 (6 bases). Germline CDR1 is MDHEN and CDR2 is SYDVKM. The ends were cut back, 4 bases at V and 1 base at J, with 11 bases in the middle. The CDR3 runs to 15 residues. The CDR3 nucleotides are TGTGCCAGCAGTTCCCCAGGGGTAAGCAATCAGCCCCAGCATTTT. Protein sequence: CASSSPGVSNQPQHF.

The V call is TRBV12-3 or TRBV12-4, the J call TRBJ2-7, with 15 bases that match TRBD2. Trimming cost V 6 bases and J 4 bases; bases outside gene matches: 13. The CDR3 covers 18 residues. The CDR3 sequence: CASSGAGTSGGSMYEQYF. The CDR3 DNA follows: TGTGCCAGCAGCGGCGCTGGGACTAGCGGGGGGTCCATGTACGAGCAGTACTTC.

The sample holds one count of this clonotype. The V and J genes are TRBV7-9 and TRBJ2-5; 7 bases are a match to TRBD2. Germline V lookup: CDR1 SEHNR, CDR2 FQNEAQ (reference sequence). Trimming at V came to 5 bases and at J to 2 bases, leaving 17 bases not matched to a gene. CDR3 length: 18 residues. This chain's CDR3 is CASSLSRQTSPLQETQYF. CDR3 DNA sequence: TGTGCCAGCAGCCTCAGCCGCCAGACTAGCCCATTACAAGAGACCCAGTACTTC.

This chain connects TRBV7-9 to TRBJ2-5; possible D gene TRBD1, 6 bases. Near its end, the DNA agrees better with TRBJ2-7, so the J call may be wrong. The CDR3 loop spans 15 amino acids. Germline-derived CDR1 and CDR2 are SEHNR and FQNEAQ (reference sequence). The CDR3 DNA reads TGTGCCAGCAGCCCCGGAGGTTCAGGGGTGGACGAGCAGTACTTC. It specifies CASSPGGSGVDEQYF.

The V call is TRBV30, the J call TRBJ2-1, with D tentatively TRBD2 (6 bases). The CDR3 is 13 residues long. Germline values: CDR1 GTSNPN, CDR2 SVGIG (reference sequence). CDR3 bases: TGTGCGACGGGAGTCAGCTCCTACAATGAGCAGTTCTTC. It codes for CATGVSSYNEQFF.

The chain carries TRBV20-1 and TRBJ2-2; D gene uncertain. The ends were cut back, 1 base at V and 2 bases at J, with 14 bases in the middle. The CDR3 runs to 16 residues. Germline values: CDR1 DFQATT, CDR2 SNEGSKA (reference sequence). CDR3 nucleotides: TGCAGTGCTAGAGTCGGAGAACCCACCAACACCGGGGAGCTGTTTTTT. This translates into CSARVGEPTNTGELFF.

V gene TRBV7-8 combines with J gene TRBJ2-1, with no clear D. This CDR3 has 13 amino acids. Germline CDR1 reads SGHVS; CDR2 reads FQNEAQ. Trimming left V 5 bases short and J 6 bases short, with 11 bases between. CDR3 region: CASSLLPLNEQFF. CDR3 nucleotide sequence: TGTGCCAGCAGCCTGTTGCCGCTCAATGAGCAGTTCTTC. The variable domain in full, with the rest retrieved from reference TRBV7-8 and TRBJ2-1, is GAGVSQSPRYKVAKRGQDVALRCDPISGHVSLFWYQQALGQGPEFLTYFQNEAQLDKSGLPSDRFFAERPEGSVSTLKIQRTQQEDSAVYLCASSLLPLNEQFFGPGTRLTVL.

This chain connects TRBV19 to TRBJ2-1; 10 bases align to TRBD1. The CDR3 extends over 12 amino acids. The V and J ends lost 5 bases and 16 bases, in that order; junction bases with no gene match: 8. In germline, CDR1 is LNHDA, CDR2 SQIVND (reference sequence). The CDR3: CASSFRDRGRFF. The CDR3 DNA is TGTGCCAGTAGTTTCCGGGACAGGGGTCGATTCTTC.

CDR3 region: CATSRGGRGALETQYF. The CDR3 region has the DNA TGTGCCACCAGCAGAGGTGGCAGGGGCGCCCTGGAGACCCAGTACTTC. This chain joins TRBV15 and TRBJ2-5; a weak D match, TRBD1 (6 bases). CDR1 is LNHNV and CDR2 is YYDKDF in the germline V gene (reference sequence). The CDR3 contains 16 residues. V was cut by 1 base and J by 5 bases, with 17 bases left in between.

Only one count was recorded for this clonotype. The V call is TRBV20-1, the J call TRBJ2-1; TRBD2 matches at 10 bases. This CDR3 has 16 amino acids. The J segment lost 3 bases and the V segment lost 5 bases, leaving 10 bases of the junction unmatched. Germline V gene lookup returns CDR1 DFQATT and CDR2 SNEGSKA (reference sequence). In DNA, the CDR3 is TGCAGTGCTGGGAAGTTCGGGACTAGCGACTACAATGAGCAGTTCTTC. Translated: CSAGKFGTSDYNEQFF.

The chain has TRBV14 and TRBJ1-1; D not resolved. The V end was cut by 3 bases, the J end by 0 bases, with 8 bases between. Germline CDR1 and CDR2: SGHDN and FVKESK. The CDR3 covers 14 residues. CDR3 sequence reads: CASSQGNLNTEAFF. In DNA, the CDR3 is TGTGCCAGCAGCCAGGGAAATCTGAACACTGAAGCTTTCTTT.

The rearrangement links TRBV5-1 to TRBJ2-5; 9 nucleotides line up with TRBD2. Germline V gives CDR1 SGHRS, CDR2 YFSETQ. This CDR3 is built from 14 residues. V shed 0 bases, J shed 5 bases, and the junction held 2 bases outside the gene matches. The CDR3 protein is CASSLGLAAETQYF. The CDR3 coding sequence is TGCGCCAGCAGCTTGGGACTAGCGGCGGAGACCCAGTACTTC.

The genes are TRBV2 and TRBJ1-1; D remains ambiguous. This CDR3 is 16 amino acids long. Germline CDR1 and CDR2: SNHLY and FYNNEI. Trimming removed 0 bases at V and 4 bases at J, with 15 bases between. CDR3 sequence (DNA): TGTGCCAGCAGTGAAGCGCAACGGGTAACGGGCACTGAAGCTTTCTTT. Translated, it gives CASSEAQRVTGTEAFF.

J is TRBJ2-3 and V is TRBV29-1; D might be TRBD1 (5 bases). The length of the CDR3 is 15 residues. V dropped 7 bases and J dropped 3 bases, with 20 bases sitting between them. Germline CDR1 and CDR2: SQVTM and ANQGSEA. CDR3 in DNA: TGCAGCGCCGGACAAGGTATTTCCTCGACAGATACGCAGTATTTT. Its translation: CSAGQGISSTDTQYF.

V is TRBV5-4 and J is TRBJ2-5, with 12 bases identical to TRBD1. The CDR3 totals 15 residues. Germline CDR1 and CDR2: SGHNT and YYREEE (reference sequence). After removal of 4 bases from V and 7 bases from J, the junction contained 8 bases not matched to a gene. DNA of the CDR3: TGTGCCAGCAGCATGGGACAGGGGGCGGGGGGGACCCAGTACTTC. Protein: CASSMGQGAGGTQYF.

This chain links TRBV14 with TRBJ1-5; a possible D gene is TRBD1 (5 bases). V dropped 4 bases and J dropped 1 base, with 14 bases sitting between them. The CDR3 runs 16 residues. Germline CDR1 is SGHDN and CDR2 is FVKESK. The chain's CDR3 is CASSPSGGLSNQPQHF. CDR3 DNA sequence: TGTGCCAGCAGCCCCAGCGGGGGATTAAGCAATCAGCCCCAGCATTTT.

The chain uses TRBV20-1 and TRBJ2-7; weak D call: TRBD1 (6 bases). V lost 8 bases and J 1 base, leaving 12 bases between the germline ends. This CDR3 has 12 amino acids. Germline loops: CDR1 DFQATT, CDR2 SNEGSKA (reference sequence). CDR3 in amino acids: CSRTVFSYEQYF. The CDR3 coding sequence is TGCAGTAGGACAGTTTTTTCCTACGAGCAGTACTTC.